This entry lists 4 T cell receptor beta chains sequenced from one sample in a study of blood T cell repertoires in COVID-19. Sequencing was performed with immunoSEQ multiplex PCR; in TCRdb, only in-frame clones are kept and a portion is missing. The sample has 310,000 or so clones, 86% seen once. Sequencing input: PBMCs or T cells enriched from blood (not recorded which). The receptor source for this set is a young woman who had recovered from COVID-19.

This clone was recorded only once. The chain recombines TRBV5-6 with TRBJ2-1, with TRBD1 matching over 9 bases. Germline trimming cut 0 bases from V and 0 bases from J; bases unmatched to any gene: 4. CDR1 and CDR2 (germline): SGHDT, YYEEEE. The CDR3 extends over 17 amino acids. The CDR3 sequence is CASSLDRGRISYNEQFF. DNA of the CDR3: TGTGCCAGCAGCTTGGACAGGGGGCGAATCTCCTACAATGAGCAGTTCTTC.

This clone was seen just once. This sequence joins TRBV12-3 or TRBV12-4 and TRBJ1-2; TRBD1 is a possible D gene (5 bases). There are 13 residues in the CDR3. V was clipped by 3 bases and J by 4 bases, with 9 bases between them. For the CDR3, the DNA is TGTGCCAGCAGTTTCCCGCAGGGCTATGGCTACACCTTC. Residues: CASSFPQGYGYTF.

The DNA for the CDR3 is TGTGCCAGCAGGGCCGGGACTGACACCGGGGAGCTGTTTTTT. It specifies CASRAGTDTGELFF. The chain carries TRBV2 and TRBJ2-2; possibly TRBD2 for D (6 bases). The CDR3 has 14 residues. V lost 6 bases to trimming and J lost 3 bases, with 11 bases between them. Germline V gives CDR1 SNHLY, CDR2 FYNNEI.

This clone is a singleton in its sample. The chain combines TRBV27 with TRBJ2-1, with 7 bases identical to TRBD2. Germline trimming cut 5 bases from V and 8 bases from J; bases unmatched to any gene: 9. The length of the CDR3 is 14 residues. Germline V CDR1 and CDR2: MNHEY, SMNVEV (reference sequence). CDR3 DNA sequence: TGTGCCAGCAGTCCCGGGCAAGCGGGATATGAGCAGTTCTTC. Amino acid sequence: CASSPGQAGYEQFF.